The 8 T cell receptor beta chains given below trace back to one sample, sequenced in a study of vaccination effects on CD4 cells after COVID-19. Data came from immunoSEQ multiplex PCR; TCRdb stores just in-frame clones and leaves some out. This repertoire shows tens of thousands of clones, 65% to 85% found once; its top ten account for around 2.7%. Pools of viral peptides were used by the ViraFEST assay to expand antigen-specific CD4+ T cells ahead of sequencing. The authors isolated CD4+ T cells after roughly 10 days of culture. Negative nucleocapsid antibody tests before and after vaccination confirmed no previous SARS-CoV-2 infection. What these receptors recognize is not known. Sequences were derived from CD4+ T cells from PBMCs cultured with HCoV-NL63 spike peptides, sampled before COVID-19 vaccination. These receptor sequences come from a human donor who received a COVID-19 vaccine.

This sequence joins TRBV18 and TRBJ1-2; tentatively, D is TRBD1 (5 bases). This CDR3 spans 14 amino acids. Germline V gene data show CDR1 as KGHSH and CDR2 as LQKENI. Trimming took off 3 bases at V and 4 bases at J, with 12 bases between the two ends. The CDR3 DNA reads as TGTGCCAGCTCACCCAGGGAACAGAGCTATGGCTACACCTTC. It translates to CASSPREQSYGYTF.

Details on this clone: The sample contains more than one DNA sequence encoding this CDR3. This chain connects TRBV6-5 to TRBJ1-5; TRBD1 matches at 8 bases. The CDR3 runs 13 residues. V was clipped by 6 bases and J by 4 bases; unmatched bases: 2. CDR1 is MNHEY, CDR2 SVGAGI, per germline. The CDR3: CASRRTGNQPQHF. Here the CDR3 DNA reads TGTGCCAGCAGGAGGACAGGGAATCAGCCCCAGCATTTT.

The chain has TRBV2 and TRBJ1-1; no firm D call. Germline CDR1 reads SNHLY; CDR2 reads FYNNEI. This CDR3 is 13 amino acids long. V gave up 4 bases and J gave up 0 bases, with 6 bases separating them. CDR3 region: CASSGPMNTEAFF. In nucleotides, the CDR3 is TGTGCCAGCAGTGGACCCATGAACACTGAAGCTTTCTTT.

This clone has only a few counts. V gene TRBV5-1 combines with J gene TRBJ1-1, with D tentatively TRBD1 (6 bases). Trimming removed 4 bases at V and 1 base at J, with 11 bases between. Germline V lookup: CDR1 SGHRS, CDR2 YFSETQ. There are 14 residues in the CDR3. The CDR3 bases are TGCGCCAGCAGCCGGGACACCCCGAACACTGAAGCTTTCTTT. Protein sequence: CASSRDTPNTEAFF.

This clone was detected a few times. The V and J genes are TRBV7-9 and TRBJ1-5; 7 positions agree with TRBD1. Trimming at V came to 4 bases and at J to 5 bases, leaving 8 bases not matched to a gene. Germline-derived CDR1 and CDR2 are SEHNR and FQNEAQ (reference sequence). The CDR3 runs to 15 residues. The CDR3, as DNA: TGTGCCAGCAGCTCGAAAGGGGGCGAAGATCAGCCCCAGCATTTT. It specifies CASSSKGGEDQPQHF.

The gene calls are TRBV5-1 and TRBJ1-1; maybe TRBD1 (5 bases). CDR3 length: 14 amino acids. Germline-derived CDR1 and CDR2 are SGHRS and YFSETQ. Between the trimmed V and J ends, which lost 4 bases and 4 bases, there was a span of 14 bases. CDR3: CASSTIQGPTEAFF. The CDR3 DNA reads TGCGCCAGCAGCACCATTCAGGGACCCACTGAAGCTTTCTTT.

The V gene is TRBV29-1, the J gene TRBJ2-5; 9 bases line up with TRBD1. CDR3 length equals 13 residues. CDR1 and CDR2 from the germline V gene are SQVTM and ANQGSEA. The J segment lost 4 bases and the V segment lost 6 bases, leaving 6 bases of the junction unmatched. CDR3 loop: CSVEGQGGETQYF. CDR3 coding DNA: TGCAGCGTCGAGGGACAGGGAGGAGAGACCCAGTACTTC.

This clone has a handful of counts. This chain joins TRBV25-1 and TRBJ2-5; 9 bases match TRBD1. Losses at the gene ends were 3 bases for V and 5 bases for J; bases not matched to a gene: 7. In germline, CDR1 is MGHDK, CDR2 SYGVNS. The CDR3 extends over 15 amino acids. For the CDR3, the DNA is TGTGCCAGCAGTGATCGGGACAGGGTTATTGAGACCCAGTACTTC. The encoded protein is CASSDRDRVIETQYF.